This TCR beta chain was retrieved from a study of cytomegalovirus exposure and HLA in healthy donors. The ends were cut back, 0 bases at V and 6 bases at J, with 18 bases in the middle. This CDR3 comprises 16 residues. The germline CDR1 and CDR2 sequences are SGHRS and YFSETQ. TCRdb's copy holds only in-frame clones and misses some; the assay was immunoSEQ multiplex PCR. The sample records about 84,000 clones, approximately 91% being singletons. This TCR was recovered from a man between 25 and 39 years old in good health and CMV-seronegative. Sequencing was performed on PBMCs. The chain couples TRBV5-1 to TRBJ1-1, with D maybe TRBD1 (5 bases). This CDR3 is CASSLGTGGGRAEAFF. CDR3 sequence (DNA): TGCGCCAGCAGCTTGGGCACCGGGGGAGGGAGGGCTGAAGCTTTCTTT.